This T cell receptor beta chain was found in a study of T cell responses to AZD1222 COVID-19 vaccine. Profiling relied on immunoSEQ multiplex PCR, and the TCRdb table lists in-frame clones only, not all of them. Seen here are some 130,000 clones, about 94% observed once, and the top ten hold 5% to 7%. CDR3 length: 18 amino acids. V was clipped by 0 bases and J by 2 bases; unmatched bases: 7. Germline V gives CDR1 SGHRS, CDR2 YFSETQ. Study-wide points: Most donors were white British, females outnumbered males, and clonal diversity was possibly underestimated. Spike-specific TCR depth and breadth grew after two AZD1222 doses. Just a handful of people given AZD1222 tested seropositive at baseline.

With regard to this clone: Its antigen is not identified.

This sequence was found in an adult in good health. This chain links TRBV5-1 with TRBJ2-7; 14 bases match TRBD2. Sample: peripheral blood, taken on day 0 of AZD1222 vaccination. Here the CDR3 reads CASSLVGLAGEPTYEQYF. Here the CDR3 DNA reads TGCGCCAGCAGCTTGGTGGGACTAGCGGGAGAACCCACCTACGAGCAGTACTTC.